These 12 T cell receptor beta chains were sequenced from one sample in a study of shared clonotypes between healthy human individuals. Sequenced by immunoSEQ multiplex PCR; TCRdb stores in-frame clones only, minus some. The table shows approximately 480,000 clones, with over 75% occurring only once. Sequenced sample: PBMCs. These receptors were obtained from a woman between 40 and 50 years old in good health. Some clones in this sample may be carry-over from other donors' samples.

The genes are TRBV19 and TRBJ1-5, with TRBD1 as a possible D gene (6 bases). The CDR3 has 15 residues. Germline V gene data show CDR1 as LNHDA and CDR2 as SQIVND (reference sequence). V was clipped by 3 bases and J by 4 bases, with 13 bases between them. CDR3 sequence (DNA): TGTGCCAGTAGTATTAAGTGGGGGCGTAATCAGCCCCAGCATTTT. Protein: CASSIKWGRNQPQHF.

This chain links TRBV6-5 with TRBJ2-5; 8 bases align to TRBD1. The CDR3 is 13 amino acids. Germline V gene lookup returns CDR1 MNHEY and CDR2 SVGAGI. V trimming: 5 bases; J trimming: 7 bases; junction bases outside the gene matches: 6. CDR3 region: CASSPRGHGTQYF. The CDR3 bases are TGTGCCAGCAGTCCCAGGGGGCATGGGACCCAGTACTTC.

The chain employs TRBV7-8 and TRBJ2-7; 11 bases align to TRBD2. Trimming at V came to 0 bases and at J to 7 bases, leaving 8 bases not matched to a gene. Germline assignment: CDR1 SGHVS and CDR2 FQNEAQ. The CDR3 contains 16 residues. This chain's CDR3 is CASSLAELAGVDEQYF. CDR3 sequence (DNA): TGTGCCAGCAGCTTAGCCGAACTAGCGGGAGTGGATGAGCAGTACTTC. The full variable domain, in which reference TRBV7-8 and TRBJ2-7 provide the parts outside the CDR3, is GAGVSQSPRYKVAKRGQDVALRCDPISGHVSLFWYQQALGQGPEFLTYFQNEAQLDKSGLPSDRFFAERPEGSVSTLKIQRTQQEDSAVYLCASSLAELAGVDEQYFGPGTRLTVT.

Comments on this clone: A read error is likely here: a far larger clone is one base away. Other DNA variants within this sample encode the same CDR3. The chain couples TRBV28 to TRBJ2-7, with D unresolved. Per the germline V gene, CDR1 is MDHEN and CDR2 is SYDVKM. The V and J ends lost 6 bases and 3 bases respectively, with 6 bases between them. The CDR3 loop spans 11 amino acids. The CDR3 region is CASSLNYEQYF. The CDR3 DNA sequence: TGTGCCAGCAGCCTAAACTACGAGCAGTACTTC.

Written as DNA, the CDR3 is TGTGCCAGCAGCTTAAGACGGGACAGGGTGGAGACCCAGTACTTC. Its protein product is CASSLRRDRVETQYF. The chain employs TRBV7-6 and TRBJ2-5, with 9 bases aligning to TRBD1. V gave up 2 bases and J gave up 5 bases; unmatched junction bases: 6. This CDR3 has 15 amino acids. Germline V gene lookup returns CDR1 SGHVS and CDR2 FNYEAQ.

Many counts were recorded for this clone. The same CDR3 arises from other DNA sequences in this sample as well. The chain is built from TRBV28 and TRBJ1-3, with a tentative D call TRBD1 (5 bases). Germline V gene sequence: CDR1 MDHEN, CDR2 SYDVKM. V was pared by 6 bases and J by 4 bases, with 13 bases between. The CDR3 sequence is 14 residues long. DNA for the CDR3: TGTGCCAGCAGCAACTCAGGGTCGGGAAACACCATATATTTT. Protein sequence: CASSNSGSGNTIYF.

V and J are TRBV4-3 and TRBJ2-1, with D tentatively TRBD1 (5 bases). The V gene lost 0 bases and the J gene lost 6 bases, with 12 bases spanning the gap. Germline V gene sequence: CDR1 LGHNA, CDR2 YSLEER. This CDR3 is 15 amino acids long. The CDR3 sequence is CASSQDFERGNEQFF. CDR3 in DNA: TGCGCCAGCAGCCAAGATTTTGAAAGGGGCAATGAGCAGTTCTTC.

The chain carries TRBV2 and TRBJ2-1, with 8 bases matching TRBD2. The CDR3 contains 14 residues. Germline trimming cut 4 bases from V and 7 bases from J; bases unmatched to any gene: 6. Germline-derived CDR1 and CDR2 are SNHLY and FYNNEI. The CDR3 loop reads CASSAGSGINEQFF. DNA of the CDR3: TGTGCCAGCAGTGCGGGTAGCGGGATTAATGAGCAGTTCTTC.

This chain joins TRBV19 and TRBJ1-3; TRBD1 might be the D (6 bases). This CDR3 contains 14 residues. Trimming removed 6 bases at V and 0 bases at J, with 9 bases between. From germline, CDR1 is LNHDA and CDR2 SQIVND (reference sequence). The CDR3, as DNA: TGTGCCAGTAGGGGGGCTAGCTCTGGAAACACCATATATTTT. Amino acids: CASRGASSGNTIYF.

This clone was counted many times. The chain uses TRBV27 and TRBJ2-3, with D perhaps being TRBD1 or TRBD2 (5 bases each). This CDR3 comprises 15 residues. Germline V gene sequence: CDR1 MNHEY, CDR2 SMNVEV (reference sequence). Trimming cost V 5 bases and J 6 bases, with 18 bases left between them. Here the CDR3 reads CASSPGTQYADTQYF. CDR3 sequence (DNA): TGTGCCAGCAGTCCCGGGACCCAGTACGCGGATACGCAGTATTTT.

This chain links TRBV9 with TRBJ2-7; weak D call: TRBD2 (5 bases). Germline values: CDR1 SGDLS, CDR2 YYNGEE. Trimming removed 2 bases at V and 2 bases at J, with 11 bases between. The CDR3 spans 14 residues. The CDR3 DNA sequence: TGTGCCAGCAGCGTTTCTAGCAACCCCTACGAGCAGTACTTC. It translates to CASSVSSNPYEQYF. Filled out from reference TRBV9 and TRBJ2-7, the complete variable domain reads DSGVTQTPKHLITATGQRVTLRCSPRSGDLSVYWYQQSLDQGLQFLIQYYNGEERAKGNILERFSAQQFPDLHSELNLSSLELGDSALYFCASSVSSNPYEQYFGPGTRLTVT.

This rearrangement joins TRBV4-2 to TRBJ1-5; unclear D gene. The V end lost 0 bases, the J end lost 7 bases, and 13 bases lay between the germline ends. Germline CDR1 LGHNA, CDR2 YNFKEQ. CDR3 size: 15 residues. The chain's CDR3 is CASSQESRVGQPQHF. The CDR3 DNA reads TGTGCCAGCAGCCAAGAATCGCGGGTTGGACAGCCCCAGCATTTT.